The present entry profiles one T cell receptor beta chain with its context. In the original processing: Estimates of nucleated cell counts were drawn from the amplification of reference gene primers. Profiling relied on immunoSEQ multiplex PCR, and the TCRdb table lists in-frame clones only, not all of them. That table furnishes V, J and clone size, whereas the DNA furnished D and trimming. Of 20,000 to 25,000 clones in the sample, approximately 90% are singletons; the top ten hold around 6.3%. These data come from a study of blood T cell repertoires in COVID-19. Study-level background: There were acute and convalescent COVID-19 samples, and they came from the United States, Italy and Spain. Sample material is recorded as cDNA or gDNA derived from T cells, B-cell-depleted T cells, or PBMCs.

The TCR comes from a woman older than 75 with active COVID-19. Input material: peripheral blood.

The CDR3 is CASSRDSSGANVLTF. For the CDR3, the DNA is TGTGCCAGCAGTCGCGACAGTTCTGGGGCCAACGTCCTGACTTTC. The chain is built from TRBV6-5 and TRBJ2-6; weak D call: TRBD1 (5 bases). CDR3 size: 15 residues. Germline V gene sequence: CDR1 MNHEY, CDR2 SVGAGI. V was shortened by 5 bases and J by 1 base, with 9 bases between the two germline ends.